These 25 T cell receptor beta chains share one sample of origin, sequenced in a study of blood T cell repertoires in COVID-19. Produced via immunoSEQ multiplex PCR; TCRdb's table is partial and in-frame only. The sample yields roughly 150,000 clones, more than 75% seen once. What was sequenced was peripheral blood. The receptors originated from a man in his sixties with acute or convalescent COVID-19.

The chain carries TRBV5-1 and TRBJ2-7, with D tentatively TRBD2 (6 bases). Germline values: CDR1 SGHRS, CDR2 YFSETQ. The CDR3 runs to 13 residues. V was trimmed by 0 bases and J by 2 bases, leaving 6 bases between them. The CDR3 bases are TGCGCCAGCAGCTTGGGGGAGGCCTACGAGCAGTACTTC. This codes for CASSLGEAYEQYF.

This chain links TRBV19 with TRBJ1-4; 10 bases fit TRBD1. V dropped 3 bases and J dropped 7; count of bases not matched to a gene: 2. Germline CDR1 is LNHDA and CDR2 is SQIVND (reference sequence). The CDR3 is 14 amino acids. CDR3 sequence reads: CASSIGQGGEKLFF. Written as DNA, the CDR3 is TGTGCCAGTAGTATTGGACAGGGGGGTGAAAAACTGTTTTTT. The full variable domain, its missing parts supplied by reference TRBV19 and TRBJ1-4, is DGGITQSPKYLFRKEGQNVTLSCEQNLNHDAMYWYRQDPGQGLRLIYYSQIVNDFQKGDIAEGYSVSREKKESFPLTVTSAQKNPTAFYLCASSIGQGGEKLFFGSGTQLSVL.

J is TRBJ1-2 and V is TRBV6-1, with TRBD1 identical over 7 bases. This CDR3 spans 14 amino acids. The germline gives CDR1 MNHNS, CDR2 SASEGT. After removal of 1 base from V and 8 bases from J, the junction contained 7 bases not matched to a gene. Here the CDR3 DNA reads TGTGCCAGCAGTGAAGGACAGGGAGGATGGGGCTACACCTTC. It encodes CASSEGQGGWGYTF.

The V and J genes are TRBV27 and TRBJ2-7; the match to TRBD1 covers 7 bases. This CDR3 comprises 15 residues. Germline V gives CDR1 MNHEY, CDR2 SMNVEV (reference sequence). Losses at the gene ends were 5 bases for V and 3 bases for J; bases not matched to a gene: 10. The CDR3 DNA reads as TGTGCCAGCAGTGCGTCCCCCACAGGGGACTACGAGCAGTACTTC. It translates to CASSASPTGDYEQYF.

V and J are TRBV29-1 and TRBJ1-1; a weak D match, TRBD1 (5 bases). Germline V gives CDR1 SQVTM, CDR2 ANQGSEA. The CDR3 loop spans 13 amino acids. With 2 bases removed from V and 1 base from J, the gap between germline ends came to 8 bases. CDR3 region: CSVELDKNTEAFF. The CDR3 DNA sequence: TGCAGCGTTGAATTGGACAAGAACACTGAAGCTTTCTTT.

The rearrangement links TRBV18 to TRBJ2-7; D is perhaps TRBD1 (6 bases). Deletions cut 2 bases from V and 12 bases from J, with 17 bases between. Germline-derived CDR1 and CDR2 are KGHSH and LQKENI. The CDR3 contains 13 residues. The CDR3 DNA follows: TGTGCCAGCTCACCAAGTGCTGGCAGGGGACCGTACTTC. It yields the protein CASSPSAGRGPYF. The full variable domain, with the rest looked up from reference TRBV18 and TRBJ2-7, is NAGVMQNPRHLVRRRGQEARLRCSPMKGHSHVYWYRQLPEEGLKFMVYLQKENIIDESGMPKERFSAEFPKEGPSILRIQQVVRGDSAAYFCASSPSAGRGPYFGPGTRLTVT.

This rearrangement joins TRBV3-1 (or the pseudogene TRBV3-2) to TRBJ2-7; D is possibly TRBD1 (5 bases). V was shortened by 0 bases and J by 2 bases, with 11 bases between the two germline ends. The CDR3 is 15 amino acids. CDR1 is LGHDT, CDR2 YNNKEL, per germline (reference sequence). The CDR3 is CASSQEPRAAYEQYF. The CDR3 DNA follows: TGTGCCAGCAGCCAAGAGCCCAGGGCTGCCTACGAGCAGTACTTC.

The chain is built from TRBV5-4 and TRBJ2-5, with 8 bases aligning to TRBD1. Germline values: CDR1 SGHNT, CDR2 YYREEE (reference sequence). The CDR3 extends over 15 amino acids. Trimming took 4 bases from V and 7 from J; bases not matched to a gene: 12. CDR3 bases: TGTGCCAGCAGCCGACAACAGGGGGAAGATGGGACCCAGTACTTC. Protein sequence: CASSRQQGEDGTQYF.

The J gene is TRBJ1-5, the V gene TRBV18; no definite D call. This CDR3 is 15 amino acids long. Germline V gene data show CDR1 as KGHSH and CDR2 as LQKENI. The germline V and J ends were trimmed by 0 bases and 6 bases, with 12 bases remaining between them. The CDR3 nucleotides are TGTGCCAGCTCACCACCGGGTACGGGGTCTCAGCCCCAGCATTTT. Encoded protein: CASSPPGTGSQPQHF.

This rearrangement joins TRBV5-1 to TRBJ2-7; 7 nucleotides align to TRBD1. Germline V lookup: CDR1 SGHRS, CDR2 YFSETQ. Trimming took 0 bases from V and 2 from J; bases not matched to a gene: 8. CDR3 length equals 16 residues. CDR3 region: CASSLVHPQGAYEQYF. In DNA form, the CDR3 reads TGCGCCAGCAGCTTGGTGCATCCCCAGGGGGCCTACGAGCAGTACTTC. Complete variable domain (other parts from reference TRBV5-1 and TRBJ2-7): KAGVTQTPRYLIKTRGQQVTLSCSPISGHRSVSWYQQTPGQGLQFLFEYFSETQRNKGNFPGRFSGRQFSNSRSEMNVSTLELGDSALYLCASSLVHPQGAYEQYFGPGTRLTVT.

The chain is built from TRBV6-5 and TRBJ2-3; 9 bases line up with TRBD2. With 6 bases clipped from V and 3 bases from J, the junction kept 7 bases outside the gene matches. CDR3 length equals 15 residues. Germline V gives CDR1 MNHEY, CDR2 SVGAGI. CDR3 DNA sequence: TGTGCCAGCAGACACCAGCGGGAGGTTACAGATACGCAGTATTTT. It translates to CASRHQREVTDTQYF.

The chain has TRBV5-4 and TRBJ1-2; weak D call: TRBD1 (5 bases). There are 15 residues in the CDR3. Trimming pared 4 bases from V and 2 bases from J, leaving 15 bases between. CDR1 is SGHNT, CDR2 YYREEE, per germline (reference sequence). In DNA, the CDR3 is TGTGCCAGCAGCCCCGGCCGGGGGGGGAACTATGGCTACACCTTC. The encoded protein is CASSPGRGGNYGYTF.

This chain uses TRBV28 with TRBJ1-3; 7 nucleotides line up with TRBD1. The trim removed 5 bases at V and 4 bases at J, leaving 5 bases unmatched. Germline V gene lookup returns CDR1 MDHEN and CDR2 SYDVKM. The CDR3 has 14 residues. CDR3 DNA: TGTGCCAGCAGTCTAGGGGGCCGGGGAAACACCATATATTTT. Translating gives CASSLGGRGNTIYF.

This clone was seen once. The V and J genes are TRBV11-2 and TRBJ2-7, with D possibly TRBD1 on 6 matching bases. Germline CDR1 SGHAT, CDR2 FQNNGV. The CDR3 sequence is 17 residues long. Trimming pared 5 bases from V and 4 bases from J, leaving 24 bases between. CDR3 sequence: CASSDRGAGVGGYEQYF. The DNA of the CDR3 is TGTGCCAGCAGCGATAGAGGCGCAGGGGTGGGTGGGTACGAGCAGTACTTC. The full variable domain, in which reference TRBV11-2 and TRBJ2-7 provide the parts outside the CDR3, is EAGVAQSPRYKIIEKRQSVAFWCNPISGHATLYWYQQILGQGPKLLIQFQNNGVVDDSQLPKDRFSAERLKGVDSTLKIQPAKLEDSAVYLCASSDRGAGVGGYEQYFGPGTRLTVT.

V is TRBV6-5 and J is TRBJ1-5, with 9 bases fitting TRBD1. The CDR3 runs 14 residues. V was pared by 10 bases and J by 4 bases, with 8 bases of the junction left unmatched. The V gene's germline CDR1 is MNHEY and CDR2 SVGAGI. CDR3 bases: TGTGCCACCCAACCGGACAGGGGTAATCAGCCCCAGCATTTT. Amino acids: CATQPDRGNQPQHF.

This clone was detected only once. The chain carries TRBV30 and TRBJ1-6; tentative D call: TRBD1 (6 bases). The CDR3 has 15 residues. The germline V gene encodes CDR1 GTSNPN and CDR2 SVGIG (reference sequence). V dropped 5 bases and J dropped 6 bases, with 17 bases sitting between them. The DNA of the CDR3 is TGTGCCTGGTCTCCCGGGGGGGGCAGTAATTCACCCCTCCACTTT. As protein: CAWSPGGGSNSPLHF.

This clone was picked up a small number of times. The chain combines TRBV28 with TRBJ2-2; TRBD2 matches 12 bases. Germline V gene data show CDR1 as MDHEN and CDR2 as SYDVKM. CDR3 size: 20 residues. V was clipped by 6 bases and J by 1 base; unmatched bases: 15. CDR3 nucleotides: TGTGCCAGCAGACACCTACCGGGACTAGCGGGCCTCCTGAACACCGGGGAGCTGTTTTTT. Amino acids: CASRHLPGLAGLLNTGELFF.

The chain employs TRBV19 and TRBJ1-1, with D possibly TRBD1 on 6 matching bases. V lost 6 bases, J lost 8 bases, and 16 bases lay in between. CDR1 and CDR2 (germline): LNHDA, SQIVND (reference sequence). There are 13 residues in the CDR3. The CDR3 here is CASSADRTGEAFF. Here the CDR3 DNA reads TGTGCCAGTAGCGCGGACAGAACTGGGGAAGCTTTCTTT.

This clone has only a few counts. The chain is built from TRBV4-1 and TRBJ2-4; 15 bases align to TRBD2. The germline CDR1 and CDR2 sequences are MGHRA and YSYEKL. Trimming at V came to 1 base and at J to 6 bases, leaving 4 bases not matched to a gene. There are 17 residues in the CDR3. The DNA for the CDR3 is TGCGCCAGCAGCCAAGGGACTAGCGGGAGGGCCGGAAACATTCAGTACTTC. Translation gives CASSQGTSGRAGNIQYF.

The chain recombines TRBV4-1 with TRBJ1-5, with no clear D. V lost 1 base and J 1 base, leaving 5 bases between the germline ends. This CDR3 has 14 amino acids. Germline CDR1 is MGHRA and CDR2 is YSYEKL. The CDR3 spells CASSQGGSNQPQHF. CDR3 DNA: TGCGCCAGCAGCCAAGGCGGCAGCAATCAGCCCCAGCATTTT.

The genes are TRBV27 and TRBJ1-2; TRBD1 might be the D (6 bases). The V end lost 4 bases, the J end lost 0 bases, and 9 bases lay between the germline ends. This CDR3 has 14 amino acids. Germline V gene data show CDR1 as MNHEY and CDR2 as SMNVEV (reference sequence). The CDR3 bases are TGTGCCAGCAGTTGGACAGTATCTAACTATGGCTACACCTTC. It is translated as CASSWTVSNYGYTF.

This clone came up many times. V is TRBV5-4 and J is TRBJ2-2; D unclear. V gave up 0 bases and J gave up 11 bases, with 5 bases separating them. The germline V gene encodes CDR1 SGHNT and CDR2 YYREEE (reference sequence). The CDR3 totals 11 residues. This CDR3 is CASSLGAELFF. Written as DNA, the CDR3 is TGTGCCAGCAGCTTGGGAGCCGAGCTGTTTTTT.

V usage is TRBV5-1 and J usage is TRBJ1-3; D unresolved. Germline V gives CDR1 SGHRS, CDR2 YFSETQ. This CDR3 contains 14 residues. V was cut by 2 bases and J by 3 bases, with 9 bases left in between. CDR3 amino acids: CASSFAGGGNTIYF. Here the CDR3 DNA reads TGCGCCAGCAGCTTCGCAGGAGGTGGAAACACCATATATTTT.

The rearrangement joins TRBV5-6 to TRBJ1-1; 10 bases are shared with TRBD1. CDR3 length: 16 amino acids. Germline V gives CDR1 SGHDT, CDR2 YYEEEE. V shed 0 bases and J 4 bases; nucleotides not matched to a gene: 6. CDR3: CASSLEGQGLATEAFF. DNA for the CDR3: TGTGCCAGCAGCTTGGAGGGACAGGGGCTAGCCACTGAAGCTTTCTTT.

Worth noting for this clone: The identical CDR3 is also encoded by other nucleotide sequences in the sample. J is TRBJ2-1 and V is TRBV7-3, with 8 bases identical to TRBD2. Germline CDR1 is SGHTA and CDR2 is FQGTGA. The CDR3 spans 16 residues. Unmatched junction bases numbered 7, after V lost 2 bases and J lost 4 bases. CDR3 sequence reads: CASSLDGRARYNEQFF. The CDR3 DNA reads TGTGCCAGCAGCTTAGACGGGAGGGCGCGGTACAATGAGCAGTTCTTC. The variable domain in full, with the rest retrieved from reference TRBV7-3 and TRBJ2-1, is GAGVSQTPSNKVTEKGKYVELRCDPISGHTALYWYRQSLGQGPEFLIYFQGTGAADDSGLPNDRFFAVRPEGSVSTLKIQRTERGDSAVYLCASSLDGRARYNEQFFGPGTRLTVL.